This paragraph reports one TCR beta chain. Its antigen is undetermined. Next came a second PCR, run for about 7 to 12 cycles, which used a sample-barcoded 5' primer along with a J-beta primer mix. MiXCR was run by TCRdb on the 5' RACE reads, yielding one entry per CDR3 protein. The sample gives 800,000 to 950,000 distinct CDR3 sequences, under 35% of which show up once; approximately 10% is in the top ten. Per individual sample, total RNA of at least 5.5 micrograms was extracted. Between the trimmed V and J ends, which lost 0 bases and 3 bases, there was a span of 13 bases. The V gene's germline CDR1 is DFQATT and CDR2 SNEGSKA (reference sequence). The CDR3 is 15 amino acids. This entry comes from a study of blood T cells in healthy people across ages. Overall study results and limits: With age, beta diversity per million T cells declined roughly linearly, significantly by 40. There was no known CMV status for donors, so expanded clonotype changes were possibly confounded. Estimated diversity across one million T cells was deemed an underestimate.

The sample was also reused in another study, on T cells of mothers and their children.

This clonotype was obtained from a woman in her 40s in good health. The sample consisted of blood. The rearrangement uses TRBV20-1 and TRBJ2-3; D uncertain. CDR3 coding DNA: TGCAGTGCTAGAGATACGGAAGTAGTGACAGATACGCAGTATTTT. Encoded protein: CSARDTEVVTDTQYF.